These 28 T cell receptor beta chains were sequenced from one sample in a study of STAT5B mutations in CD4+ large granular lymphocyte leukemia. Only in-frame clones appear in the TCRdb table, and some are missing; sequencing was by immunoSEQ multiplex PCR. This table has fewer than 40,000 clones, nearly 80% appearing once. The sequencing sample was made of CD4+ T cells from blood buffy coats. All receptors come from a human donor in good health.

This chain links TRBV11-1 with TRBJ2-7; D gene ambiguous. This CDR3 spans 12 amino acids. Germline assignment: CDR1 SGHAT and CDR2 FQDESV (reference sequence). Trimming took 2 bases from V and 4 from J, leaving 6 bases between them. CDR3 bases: TGTGCCAGCAGCTTAAACGGTTACGAGCAGTACTTC. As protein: CASSLNGYEQYF.

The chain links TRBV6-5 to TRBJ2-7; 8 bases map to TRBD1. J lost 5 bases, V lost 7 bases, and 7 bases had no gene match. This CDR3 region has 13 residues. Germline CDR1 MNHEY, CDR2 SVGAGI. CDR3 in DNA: TGTGCCAGCATCTCACTGACAGGGGACGAGCAGTACTTC. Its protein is CASISLTGDEQYF.

Here the CDR3 reads CASSSDSLYGYTF. As DNA, the CDR3 is TGTGCCAGCAGCTCGGACAGCCTCTATGGCTACACCTTC. This sequence joins TRBV5-6 and TRBJ1-2; D is perhaps TRBD1 (6 bases). The CDR3 length is 13 residues. Germline V CDR1 and CDR2: SGHDT, YYEEEE. Trimming removed 3 bases from V and 4 bases from J, with 10 bases in between.

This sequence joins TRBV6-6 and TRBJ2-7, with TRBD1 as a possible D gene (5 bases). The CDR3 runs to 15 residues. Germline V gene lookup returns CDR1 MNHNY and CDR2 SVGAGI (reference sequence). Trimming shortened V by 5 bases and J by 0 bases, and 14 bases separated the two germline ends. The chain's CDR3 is CASSDQGASSYEQYF. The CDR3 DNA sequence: TGTGCCAGCAGTGATCAGGGTGCCTCCTCCTACGAGCAGTACTTC.

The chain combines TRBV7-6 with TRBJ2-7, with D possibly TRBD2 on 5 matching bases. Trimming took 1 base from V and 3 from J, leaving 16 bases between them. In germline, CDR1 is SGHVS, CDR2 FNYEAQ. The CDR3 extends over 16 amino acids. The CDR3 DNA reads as TGTGCCAGCAGCTTAGGTCGGGGTAACCCCTACTACGAGCAGTACTTC. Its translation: CASSLGRGNPYYEQYF.

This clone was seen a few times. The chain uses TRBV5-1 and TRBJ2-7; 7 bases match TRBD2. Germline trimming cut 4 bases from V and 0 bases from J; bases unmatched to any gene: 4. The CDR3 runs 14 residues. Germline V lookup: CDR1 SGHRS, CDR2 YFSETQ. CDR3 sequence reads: CASSKGRDSYEQYF. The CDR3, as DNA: TGCGCCAGCAGCAAGGGGAGGGACTCCTACGAGCAGTACTTC.

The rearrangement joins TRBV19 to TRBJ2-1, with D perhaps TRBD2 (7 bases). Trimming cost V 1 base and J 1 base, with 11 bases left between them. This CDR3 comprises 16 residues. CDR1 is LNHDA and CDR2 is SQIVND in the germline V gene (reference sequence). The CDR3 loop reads CASSIAGGESYNEQFF. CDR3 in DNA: TGTGCCAGTAGTATAGCGGGGGGCGAGTCCTACAATGAGCAGTTCTTC.

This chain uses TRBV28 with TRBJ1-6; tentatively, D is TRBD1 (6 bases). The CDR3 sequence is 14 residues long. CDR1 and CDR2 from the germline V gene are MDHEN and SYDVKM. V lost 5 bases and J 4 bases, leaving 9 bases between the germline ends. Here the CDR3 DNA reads TGTGCCAGCAGTCCCGACAGGTATAATTCACCCCTCCACTTT. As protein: CASSPDRYNSPLHF.

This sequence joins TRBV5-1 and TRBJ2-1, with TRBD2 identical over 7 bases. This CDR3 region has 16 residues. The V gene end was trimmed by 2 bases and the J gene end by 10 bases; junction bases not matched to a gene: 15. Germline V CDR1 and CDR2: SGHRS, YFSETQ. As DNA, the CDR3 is TGCGCCAGCAGCTTCGTAGCGGGCTCGTTTAGGGAGGAGCAGTTCTTC. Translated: CASSFVAGSFREEQFF.

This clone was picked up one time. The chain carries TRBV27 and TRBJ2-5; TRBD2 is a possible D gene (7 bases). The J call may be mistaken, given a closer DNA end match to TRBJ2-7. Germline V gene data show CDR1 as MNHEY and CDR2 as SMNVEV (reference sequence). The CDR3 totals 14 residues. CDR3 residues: CASRTAGAAYEQYF. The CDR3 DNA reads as TGTGCCAGCAGGACGGCGGGGGCAGCCTACGAGCAGTACTTC.

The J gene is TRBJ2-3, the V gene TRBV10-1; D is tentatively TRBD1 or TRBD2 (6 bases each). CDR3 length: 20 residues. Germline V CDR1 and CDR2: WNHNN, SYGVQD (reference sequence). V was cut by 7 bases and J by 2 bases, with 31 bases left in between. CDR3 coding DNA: TGCGCCAGCACCACAAAGGGCCCGGGGGTTAAGGGGGGACACACAGATACGCAGTATTTT. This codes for CASTTKGPGVKGGHTDTQYF.

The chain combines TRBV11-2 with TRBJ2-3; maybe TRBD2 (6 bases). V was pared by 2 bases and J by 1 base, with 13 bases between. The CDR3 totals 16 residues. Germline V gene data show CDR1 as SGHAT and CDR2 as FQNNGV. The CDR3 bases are TGTGCCAGCAGCTTATTGAGCGGAGGGGGCACAGATACGCAGTATTTT. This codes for CASSLLSGGGTDTQYF. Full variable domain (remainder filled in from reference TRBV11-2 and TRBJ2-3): EAGVAQSPRYKIIEKRQSVAFWCNPISGHATLYWYQQILGQGPKLLIQFQNNGVVDDSQLPKDRFSAERLKGVDSTLKIQPAKLEDSAVYLCASSLLSGGGTDTQYFGPGTRLTVL.

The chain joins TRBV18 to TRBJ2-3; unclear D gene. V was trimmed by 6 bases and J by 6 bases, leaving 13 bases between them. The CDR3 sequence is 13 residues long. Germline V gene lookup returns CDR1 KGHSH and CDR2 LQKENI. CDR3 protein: CASSLGSADTQYF. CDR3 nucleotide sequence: TGTGCCAGCTCCCTGGGGTCGGCGGATACGCAGTATTTT. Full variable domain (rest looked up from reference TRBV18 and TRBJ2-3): NAGVMQNPRHLVRRRGQEARLRCSPMKGHSHVYWYRQLPEEGLKFMVYLQKENIIDESGMPKERFSAEFPKEGPSILRIQQVVRGDSAAYFCASSLGSADTQYFGPGTRLTVL.

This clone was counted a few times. The CDR3 nucleotides are TGTGCCAGCAGTCCCGGGACAGGGGGATTGGAGACCCAGTACTTC. It translates to CASSPGTGGLETQYF. The gene calls are TRBV14 and TRBJ2-5; 11 positions match TRBD1. The CDR3 totals 15 residues. Germline lookup yields CDR1 SGHDN and CDR2 FVKESK. V trimming: 6 bases; J trimming: 5 bases; junction bases outside the gene matches: 8.

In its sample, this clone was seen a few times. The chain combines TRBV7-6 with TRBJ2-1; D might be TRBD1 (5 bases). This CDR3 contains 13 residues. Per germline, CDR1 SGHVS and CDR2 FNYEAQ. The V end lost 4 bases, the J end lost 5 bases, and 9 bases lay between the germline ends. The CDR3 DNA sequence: TGTGCCAGCAGCTCAGGGAACAACAATGAGCAGTTCTTC. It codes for CASSSGNNNEQFF.

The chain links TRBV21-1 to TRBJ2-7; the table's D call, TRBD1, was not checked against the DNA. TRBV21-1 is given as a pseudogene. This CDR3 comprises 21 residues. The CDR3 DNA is TGTGCCAGCAGCAAAGCGGACAGGGCCCACGAATATATTTCATTGAGGTACGAGCAGTACTTC. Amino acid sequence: CASSKADRAHEYISLRYEQYF.

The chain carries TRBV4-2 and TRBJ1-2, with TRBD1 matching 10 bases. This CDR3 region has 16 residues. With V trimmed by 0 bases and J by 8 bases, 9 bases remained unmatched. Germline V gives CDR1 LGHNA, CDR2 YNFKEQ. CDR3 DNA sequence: TGTGCCAGCAGCCAAGATTTGGACAGGGGGGCGAGCGGCTACACCTTC. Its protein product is CASSQDLDRGASGYTF.

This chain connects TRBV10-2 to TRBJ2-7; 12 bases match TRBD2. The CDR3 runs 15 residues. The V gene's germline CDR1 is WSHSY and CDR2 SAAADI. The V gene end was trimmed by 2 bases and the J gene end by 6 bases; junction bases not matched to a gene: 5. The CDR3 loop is CASSELAGGVGEQYF. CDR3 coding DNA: TGCGCCAGCAGTGAGCTAGCGGGGGGGGTGGGCGAGCAGTACTTC.

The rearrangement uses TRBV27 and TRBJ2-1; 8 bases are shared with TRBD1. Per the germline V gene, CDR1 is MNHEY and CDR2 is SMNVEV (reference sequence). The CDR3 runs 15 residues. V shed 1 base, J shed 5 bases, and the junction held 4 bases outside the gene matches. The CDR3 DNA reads TGTGCCAGCAGTTTATGGGGACAGGTGGACAATGAGCAGTTCTTC. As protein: CASSLWGQVDNEQFF.

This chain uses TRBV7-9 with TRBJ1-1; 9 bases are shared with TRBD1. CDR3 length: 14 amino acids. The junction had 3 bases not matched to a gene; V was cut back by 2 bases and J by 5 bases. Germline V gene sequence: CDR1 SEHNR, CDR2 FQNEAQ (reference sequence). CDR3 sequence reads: CASSLNRGQTEAFF. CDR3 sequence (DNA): TGTGCCAGCAGCTTAAACAGGGGGCAAACTGAAGCTTTCTTT. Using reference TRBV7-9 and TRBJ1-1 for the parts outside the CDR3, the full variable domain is DTGVSQNPRHKITKRGQNVTFRCDPISEHNRLYWYRQTLGQGPEFLTYFQNEAQLEKSRLLSDRFSAERPKGSFSTLEIQRTEQGDSAMYLCASSLNRGQTEAFFGQGTRLTVV.

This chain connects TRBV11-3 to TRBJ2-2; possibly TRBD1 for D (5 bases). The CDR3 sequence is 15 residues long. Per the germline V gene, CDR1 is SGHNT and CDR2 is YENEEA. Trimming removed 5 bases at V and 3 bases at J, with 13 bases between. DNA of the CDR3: TGTGCCAGCAGCCCACAAGGGGCCGACACCGGGGAGCTGTTTTTT. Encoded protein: CASSPQGADTGELFF.

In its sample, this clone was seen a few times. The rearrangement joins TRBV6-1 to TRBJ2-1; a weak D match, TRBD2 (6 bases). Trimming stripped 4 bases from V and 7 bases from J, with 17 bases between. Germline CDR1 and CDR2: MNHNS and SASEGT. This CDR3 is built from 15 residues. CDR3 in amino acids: CASSGSPTRGNEQFF. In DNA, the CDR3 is TGTGCCAGCAGTGGAAGCCCGACTAGAGGGAATGAGCAGTTCTTC.

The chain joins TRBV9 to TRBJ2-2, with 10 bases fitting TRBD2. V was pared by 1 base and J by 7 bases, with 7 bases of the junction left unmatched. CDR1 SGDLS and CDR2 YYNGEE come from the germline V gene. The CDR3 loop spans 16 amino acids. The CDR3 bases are TGTGCCAGCAGCGTAAGTCTAGCGGGGGATCACGGGGAGCTGTTTTTT. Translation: CASSVSLAGDHGELFF.

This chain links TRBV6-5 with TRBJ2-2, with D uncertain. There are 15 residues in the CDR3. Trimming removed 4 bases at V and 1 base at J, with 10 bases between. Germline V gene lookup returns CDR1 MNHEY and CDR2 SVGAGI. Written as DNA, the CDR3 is TGTGCCAGCAGTTTAAGCATCTGGAACACCGGGGAGCTGTTTTTT. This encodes CASSLSIWNTGELFF.

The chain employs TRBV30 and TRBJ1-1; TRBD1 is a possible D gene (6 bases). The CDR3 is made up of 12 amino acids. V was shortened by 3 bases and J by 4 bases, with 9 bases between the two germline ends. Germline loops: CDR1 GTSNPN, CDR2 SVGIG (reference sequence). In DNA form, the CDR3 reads TGTGCCTGGAGGTCCAGGGGCACTGAAGCTTTCTTT. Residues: CAWRSRGTEAFF.

This CDR3 reads CASVPWAGELFF. In DNA form, the CDR3 reads TGTGCCAGCGTCCCGTGGGCCGGGGAGCTGTTTTTT. The chain couples TRBV7-3 to TRBJ2-2; D is unresolved. Deletions cut 8 bases from V and 6 bases from J, with 10 bases between. The CDR3 is 12 amino acids. Per the germline V gene, CDR1 is SGHTA and CDR2 is FQGTGA.

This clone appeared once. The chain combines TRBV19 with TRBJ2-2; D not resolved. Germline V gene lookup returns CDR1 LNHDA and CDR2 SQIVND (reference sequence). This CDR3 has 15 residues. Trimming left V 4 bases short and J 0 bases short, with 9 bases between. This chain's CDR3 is CASSSGSANTGELFF. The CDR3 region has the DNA TGTGCCAGTAGTAGCGGATCCGCGAACACCGGGGAGCTGTTTTTT.

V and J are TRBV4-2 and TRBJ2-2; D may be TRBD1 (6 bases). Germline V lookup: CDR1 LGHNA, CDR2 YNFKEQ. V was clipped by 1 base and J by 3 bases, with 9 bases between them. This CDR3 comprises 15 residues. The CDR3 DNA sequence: TGTGCCAGCAGCCAAGGCCCAGGGGACACCGGGGAGCTGTTTTTT. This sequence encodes CASSQGPGDTGELFF.